This entry lists 25 T cell receptor beta chains sequenced from one sample in a study of T-cell memory formation after mild COVID-19. TCRdb fed the 5' RACE reads into MiXCR, producing one record per CDR3 protein. Among under 350,000 distinct CDR3 sequences listed, 15% to 20% were seen once. The sequenced material came from PBMCs or a T cell subset sorted from them (not recorded which). All receptors derive from a man aged 18-30 years who had mild COVID-19 (a few samples of this study predate the infection). Cell type and time point are not known.

In this sample, this clonotype turned up a few times. This chain uses TRBV30 with TRBJ1-1; no firm D call. The CDR3 loop spans 10 amino acids. The V end lost 4 bases, the J end lost 8 bases, and 8 bases lay between the germline ends. Germline V gene lookup returns CDR1 GTSNPN and CDR2 SVGIG (reference sequence). As DNA, the CDR3 is TGTGCCTGGACCCGGTGGGAAGCTTTCTTT. Translation: CAWTRWEAFF.

The rearrangement uses TRBV5-1 and TRBJ2-4, with TRBD1 matching 12 bases. With 3 bases clipped from V and 9 bases from J, the junction kept 7 bases outside the gene matches. This CDR3 has 15 amino acids. Germline V CDR1 and CDR2: SGHRS, YFSETQ. CDR3 loop: CASSSEGQGAIIQYF. The CDR3 DNA follows: TGCGCCAGCAGCTCGGAGGGACAGGGGGCGATCATTCAGTACTTC.

There are many counts of this clonotype. This sequence joins TRBV5-1 and TRBJ1-4, with D unresolved. Germline V gene sequence: CDR1 SGHRS, CDR2 YFSETQ. The CDR3 spans 17 residues. V lost 0 bases, J lost 8 bases, and 20 bases lay in between. CDR3 protein: CASSLGISTAPGEKLFF. In nucleotides, the CDR3 is TGCGCCAGCAGCTTGGGTATCTCGACGGCTCCCGGGGAAAAACTGTTTTTT.

The gene calls are TRBV19 and TRBJ1-1, with 7 positions matching TRBD1. V lost 5 bases and J lost 7; bases outside the gene matches: 4. Germline CDR1 reads LNHDA; CDR2 reads SQIVND (reference sequence). The CDR3 extends over 12 amino acids. CDR3 residues: CASSPRDSEAFF. In nucleotides, the CDR3 is TGTGCCAGTAGTCCAAGGGACAGTGAAGCTTTCTTT.

This clonotype has a count of ten or more. Germline and junction disagree at one end, which may indicate a read error. The V call is TRBV10-2, the J call TRBJ1-5, with D unclear. The CDR3 totals 13 residues. From germline, CDR1 is WSHSY and CDR2 SAAADI. CDR3 protein: CASSAGSNQPQHF. The CDR3 nucleotides read TGTGCCAGCAGTGCCGGGAGCAATCAGCCCCAGCATTTT.

This clonotype was seen more than once but under ten times. The chain has TRBV4-2 and TRBJ1-4, with a tentative D call TRBD1 (5 bases). V lost 3 bases to trimming and J lost 4 bases, with 9 bases between them. Germline V gives CDR1 LGHNA, CDR2 YNFKEQ. CDR3 length equals 14 residues. The CDR3 nucleotides are TGTGCCAGCAGCCAGAGGGACGGTAATGAAAAACTGTTTTTT. This translates into CASSQRDGNEKLFF.

Written as DNA, the CDR3 is TGCAGTGCTAGGGATCCCAGGGCAGATACGCAGTATTTT. Its protein product is CSARDPRADTQYF. J is TRBJ2-3 and V is TRBV20-1; D might be TRBD1 (5 bases). The CDR3 loop spans 13 amino acids. The V end lost 3 bases, the J end lost 4 bases, and 11 bases lay between the germline ends. Germline V gene sequence: CDR1 DFQATT, CDR2 SNEGSKA (reference sequence).

In its sample, this clonotype was seen a few times. This chain uses TRBV7-2 with TRBJ1-1; D is unresolved. The CDR3 totals 16 residues. Between the trimmed V and J ends, which lost 2 bases and 9 bases, there was a span of 22 bases. The germline gives CDR1 SGHTA, CDR2 FQGNSA. As DNA, the CDR3 is TGTGCCAGCAGCTTATCCTTCTTGACCAGTAGGGAGAAAGCTTTCTTT. Translated, it gives CASSLSFLTSREKAFF.

In this sample, this clonotype turned up a few times. The genes are TRBV15 and TRBJ2-5; D gene unclear. V lost 1 base and J 4 bases, leaving 7 bases between the germline ends. The CDR3 length is 13 residues. Looked up from germline, CDR1 is LNHNV and CDR2 is YYDKDF (reference sequence). The chain's CDR3 is CATSRGLGETQYF. Here the CDR3 DNA reads TGTGCCACCAGCAGAGGGTTGGGAGAGACCCAGTACTTC.

The chain links TRBV20-1 to TRBJ2-7; no reliable D call. Germline values: CDR1 DFQATT, CDR2 SNEGSKA (reference sequence). The CDR3 has 11 amino acids. With 1 base removed from V and 5 bases from J, the gap between germline ends came to 6 bases. CDR3 sequence (DNA): TGCAGTGCTAGAGTTCGGCACGAGCAGTACTTC. Translated, it gives CSARVRHEQYF.

The chain joins TRBV6-5 to TRBJ1-2; D is unresolved. This CDR3 spans 12 amino acids. CDR1 MNHEY and CDR2 SVGAGI come from the germline V gene. V lost 7 bases, J lost 4 bases, and 10 bases lay in between. This CDR3 is CASKQRGYGYTF. The CDR3 DNA follows: TGTGCCAGCAAGCAGAGAGGCTATGGCTACACCTTC.

The chain carries TRBV5-1 and TRBJ2-5, with 7 bases matching TRBD2. The CDR3 sequence is 14 residues long. Per the germline V gene, CDR1 is SGHRS and CDR2 is YFSETQ. V gave up 1 base and J gave up 5 bases; unmatched junction bases: 5. CDR3 protein: CASSLTGGLETQYF. The CDR3 DNA follows: TGCGCCAGCAGCTTGACGGGGGGTTTGGAGACCCAGTACTTC.

The chain joins TRBV9 to TRBJ2-1; 12 bases align to TRBD2. Losses at the gene ends were 4 bases for V and 0 bases for J; bases not matched to a gene: 5. The CDR3 runs 17 residues. Germline CDR1 and CDR2: SGDLS and YYNGEE. The CDR3 protein is CASSPRTSGVSYNEQFF. CDR3 nucleotides: TGTGCCAGCAGCCCCCGGACTAGCGGGGTCTCCTACAATGAGCAGTTCTTC.

This clonotype showed up just a few times. V is TRBV5-6 and J is TRBJ1-4; D remains ambiguous. Germline V gene sequence: CDR1 SGHDT, CDR2 YYEEEE. Trimming took off 3 bases at V and 8 bases at J, with 11 bases between the two ends. This CDR3 region has 13 residues. Written as DNA, the CDR3 is TGTGCCAGCAGCTCGCCTGGAGGGGAAAAACTGTTTTTT. The encoded protein is CASSSPGGEKLFF.

This rearrangement joins TRBV7-8 to TRBJ1-5; 7 bases are shared with TRBD1. With V trimmed by 1 base and J by 2 bases, 20 bases remained unmatched. Per the germline V gene, CDR1 is SGHVS and CDR2 is FQNEAQ. The CDR3 spans 21 residues. CDR3: CASSLGVRGPHEFAGNQPQHF. CDR3 nucleotides: TGTGCCAGCAGCTTAGGGGTGAGGGGGCCCCACGAGTTCGCGGGCAATCAGCCCCAGCATTTT. The full variable domain, its missing parts supplied by reference TRBV7-8 and TRBJ1-5, is GAGVSQSPRYKVAKRGQDVALRCDPISGHVSLFWYQQALGQGPEFLTYFQNEAQLDKSGLPSDRFFAERPEGSVSTLKIQRTQQEDSAVYLCASSLGVRGPHEFAGNQPQHFGDGTRLSIL.

The rearrangement links TRBV2 to TRBJ2-7; D possibly corresponds to TRBD1 (5 bases). Per the germline V gene, CDR1 is SNHLY and CDR2 is FYNNEI. This CDR3 has 12 amino acids. Between the trimmed V and J ends, which lost 10 bases and 0 bases, there was a span of 10 bases. DNA of the CDR3: TGTGCCACCAGACAGAGCTCCTACGAGCAGTACTTC. Protein sequence: CATRQSSYEQYF.

This clonotype was seen more than once but under ten times. V gene TRBV29-1 combines with J gene TRBJ1-1; D perhaps matches TRBD1 (6 bases). The V end lost 6 bases, the J end lost 1 base, and 9 bases lay between the germline ends. Germline V lookup: CDR1 SQVTM, CDR2 ANQGSEA. This CDR3 contains 12 residues. DNA of the CDR3: TGCAGCGTACAGGGAGAGAACACTGAAGCTTTCTTT. It translates to CSVQGENTEAFF.

This chain links TRBV12-3 or TRBV12-4 with TRBJ2-7; TRBD1 is a possible D gene (5 bases). There are 13 residues in the CDR3. Between the trimmed V and J ends, which lost 8 bases and 7 bases, there was a span of 18 bases. The CDR3 DNA reads as TGTGCCAGCGGCCCCGCATGGGCAGGGGAGCAGTACTTC. Translating gives CASGPAWAGEQYF.

The chain couples TRBV18 to TRBJ2-1; 7 bases fit TRBD1. The CDR3 extends over 14 amino acids. V lost 4 bases, J lost 7 bases, and 7 bases stayed unmatched. Germline V CDR1 and CDR2: KGHSH, LQKENI. The CDR3 coding sequence is TGTGCCAGCTCACGGGACAGCGCTGGGAATGAGCAGTTCTTC. It yields the protein CASSRDSAGNEQFF.

This clonotype was detected a few times. This chain connects TRBV6-6 to TRBJ2-7; D is unclear. Germline CDR1 and CDR2: MNHNY and SVGAGI (reference sequence). Trimming shortened V by 5 bases and J by 7 bases, and 15 bases separated the two germline ends. There are 13 residues in the CDR3. The DNA of the CDR3 is TGTGCCAGCAGTCACCCTCAGTGGTTGGAGCAGTACGTC. This sequence encodes CASSHPQWLEQYV.

This clonotype has a handful of counts. This chain links TRBV4-3 with TRBJ2-4; D ambiguous. Trimming shortened V by 0 bases and J by 9 bases, and 18 bases separated the two germline ends. The CDR3 is 16 residues long. Germline V lookup: CDR1 LGHNA, CDR2 YSLEER. CDR3 DNA: TGCGCCAGCAGCCAAGAGGCAGTCAGCCCCAAGGGCATTCAGTACTTC. It translates to CASSQEAVSPKGIQYF.

The sample holds a few counts of this clonotype. The genes are TRBV9 and TRBJ1-1, with TRBD1 matching over 7 bases. Germline lookup yields CDR1 SGDLS and CDR2 YYNGEE. J lost 5 bases, V lost 0 bases, and 10 bases had no gene match. The CDR3 spans 16 residues. CDR3 DNA sequence: TGTGCCAGCAGCGTAGAGGGGACAGTGGCTGGAACTGAAGCTTTCTTT. Amino acid sequence: CASSVEGTVAGTEAFF.

The genes are TRBV7-2 and TRBJ2-3, with 12 bases fitting TRBD2. With 3 bases clipped from V and 7 bases from J, the junction kept 8 bases outside the gene matches. Germline lookup yields CDR1 SGHTA and CDR2 FQGNSA. CDR3 length equals 16 residues. CDR3 in amino acids: CASSFLLAGGTYTQYF. CDR3 sequence (DNA): TGTGCCAGCAGCTTCCTACTAGCGGGGGGCACGTATACGCAGTATTTT. The whole variable domain, remainder taken from reference TRBV7-2 and TRBJ2-3, is GAGVSQSPSNKVTEKGKDVELRCDPISGHTALYWYRQSLGQGLEFLIYFQGNSAPDKSGLPSDRFSAERTGGSVSTLTIQRTQQEDSAVYLCASSFLLAGGTYTQYFGPGTRLTVL.

This clonotype has only a few counts. This chain joins TRBV7-2 and TRBJ1-6; D is possibly TRBD1 (6 bases). The germline gives CDR1 SGHTA, CDR2 FQGNSA. The V end was cut by 2 bases, the J end by 5 bases, with 22 bases between. The CDR3 totals 19 residues. The CDR3 region is CASSLQAVRGAADNSPLHF. The DNA for the CDR3 is TGTGCCAGCAGCTTACAGGCAGTAAGGGGGGCCGCGGATAATTCACCCCTCCACTTT.

The chain recombines TRBV18 with TRBJ2-1, with 8 bases lining up with TRBD2. The germline V gene encodes CDR1 KGHSH and CDR2 LQKENI. This CDR3 has 15 amino acids. Trimming at V came to 4 bases and at J to 4 bases, leaving 6 bases not matched to a gene. CDR3 in DNA: TGTGCCAGCTCACAAAGCGGGGGAGCTTACAATGAGCAGTTCTTC. Translated: CASSQSGGAYNEQFF.